This entry lists 31 T cell receptor beta chains sequenced from one sample in a study of blood T cell repertoires in COVID-19. Profiled with immunoSEQ multiplex PCR; TCRdb holds only in-frame clones, not every one. The table records about 160,000 clones, approximately 84% of them present only once. Sequencing used peripheral blood. All receptors come from a man in his forties with acute or convalescent COVID-19.

The chain combines TRBV7-2 with TRBJ2-5; 8 bases agree with TRBD2. CDR3 size: 14 residues. J was trimmed by 5 bases and V by 3 bases; bases with no gene match: 5. Germline loops: CDR1 SGHTA, CDR2 FQGNSA. The CDR3 region has the DNA TGTGCCAGCAGCTTGGGACTAGGATTTGAGACCCAGTACTTC. It yields the protein CASSLGLGFETQYF.

This sequence joins TRBV29-1 and TRBJ2-3; the D gene is possibly TRBD2 (6 bases). Looked up from germline, CDR1 is SQVTM and CDR2 is ANQGSEA. The CDR3 contains 15 residues. Trimming removed 1 base at V and 0 bases at J, with 11 bases between. The CDR3 sequence is CSVEGDGTSTDTQYF. CDR3 sequence (DNA): TGCAGCGTTGAAGGGGACGGGACTAGCACAGATACGCAGTATTTT.

This chain connects TRBV13 to TRBJ1-1; TRBD1 is a possible D gene (5 bases). CDR1 and CDR2 from the germline V gene are PRHDT and FYEKMQ (reference sequence). V shed 3 bases and J shed 1 base, with 15 bases lying between them. The CDR3 extends over 16 amino acids. The CDR3 DNA is TGTGCCAGCAGCTTGTCACCGGGACTCTCGAACACTGAAGCTTTCTTT. It is translated as CASSLSPGLSNTEAFF.

The rearrangement joins TRBV2 to TRBJ2-3; D not certain. The V gene lost 4 bases and the J gene lost 4 bases, with 6 bases spanning the gap. The CDR3 extends over 12 amino acids. The germline V gene encodes CDR1 SNHLY and CDR2 FYNNEI. CDR3 sequence: CASSVIADTQYF. CDR3 bases: TGTGCCAGCAGTGTAATCGCAGATACGCAGTATTTT.

The chain carries TRBV29-1 and TRBJ2-7, with 8 bases matching TRBD1. J lost 0 bases, V lost 7 bases, and 11 bases had no gene match. The CDR3 is 15 amino acids. Germline V CDR1 and CDR2: SQVTM, ANQGSEA. In DNA, the CDR3 is TGCAGCGGCCGTAAGGGACAGGATCCCTCCTACGAGCAGTACTTC. It codes for CSGRKGQDPSYEQYF.

This clone has more than one count but fewer than ten. V usage is TRBV6-2 or TRBV6-3 and J usage is TRBJ1-3; 7 positions match TRBD1. Germline CDR1 is MNHEY and CDR2 is SVGEGT. CDR3 length: 15 residues. V trimming: 8 bases; J trimming: 2 bases; junction bases outside the gene matches: 9. CDR3 nucleotides: TGTGCCAGCGGCCTACAGGGGATGCCTGGAAACACCATATATTTT. Translating gives CASGLQGMPGNTIYF.

The rearrangement links TRBV27 to TRBJ1-1; D possibly corresponds to TRBD1 (6 bases). Germline-derived CDR1 and CDR2 are MNHEY and SMNVEV (reference sequence). This CDR3 has 13 residues. Trimming shortened V by 8 bases and J by 4 bases, and 14 bases separated the two germline ends. CDR3 bases: TGTGCCAGCCGCCAGGGGCCCCTCACTGAAGCTTTCTTT. Translation: CASRQGPLTEAFF.

The V gene is TRBV6-2 or TRBV6-3, the J gene TRBJ1-5, with 7 bases that match TRBD1. Germline-derived CDR1 and CDR2 are MNHEY and SVGEGT. This CDR3 spans 15 amino acids. The ends lost 4 bases at V and 2 bases at J; junction bases unmatched: 5. CDR3 nucleotides: TGTGCCAGCAGTTCGACAGGGACCGGCAATCAGCCCCAGCATTTT. As protein: CASSSTGTGNQPQHF.

The chain has TRBV2 and TRBJ2-1; TRBD2 agrees at 9 bases. CDR1 SNHLY and CDR2 FYNNEI come from the germline V gene. The CDR3 is 15 residues long. Trimming cost V 6 bases and J 7 bases; bases outside gene matches: 10. The CDR3 bases are TGTGCCAGCAGGGCTTCTCCGGGACTAGCTAATGAGCAGTTCTTC. Its translation: CASRASPGLANEQFF.

The V gene is TRBV4-1, the J gene TRBJ2-5; TRBD1 matches 10 bases. The V segment lost 3 bases and the J segment 2 bases; nucleotides outside the gene matches: 3. This CDR3 region has 15 residues. The V gene's germline CDR1 is MGHRA and CDR2 YSYEKL. The CDR3 here is CASSQPGQGQETQYF. The CDR3 DNA follows: TGCGCCAGCAGCCAGCCGGGACAGGGGCAAGAGACCCAGTACTTC.

The rearrangement links TRBV21-1 to TRBJ2-7; TRBD1, as called in the table, went unchecked against the DNA. TRBV21-1 represents a pseudogene. CDR3 length: 13 residues. CDR3 coding DNA: TGTGCCAGCAGCAACGGGACAGGCTACGAGCAGTACTTC. Protein: CASSNGTGYEQYF.

The V and J genes are TRBV7-2 and TRBJ2-7, with 7 bases fitting TRBD1. With 4 bases clipped from V and 5 bases from J, the junction kept 5 bases outside the gene matches. Germline CDR1 reads SGHTA; CDR2 reads FQGNSA. This CDR3 is built from 13 residues. CDR3 coding DNA: TGTGCCAGCAGCTCCAACAGGGGAAACGAGCAGTACTTC. This translates into CASSSNRGNEQYF.

This clone was observed a handful of times. This chain links TRBV28 with TRBJ1-5; 8 bases are shared with TRBD1. Germline CDR1 and CDR2: MDHEN and SYDVKM. With V trimmed by 5 bases and J by 4 bases, 16 bases remained unmatched. The CDR3 runs to 18 residues. CDR3 sequence: CASSIQIAGTGENQPQHF. The CDR3 coding sequence is TGTGCCAGCAGTATTCAAATCGCCGGGACAGGCGAGAATCAGCCCCAGCATTTT.

The CDR3 loop is CAISEGGTGANVLTF. The DNA of the CDR3 is TGTGCCATCAGTGAAGGGGGAACTGGGGCCAACGTCCTGACTTTC. The rearrangement uses TRBV10-3 and TRBJ2-6; weak D call: TRBD1 (6 bases). The germline V gene has CDR1 ENHRY and CDR2 SYGVKD. Trimming removed 3 bases from V and 2 bases from J, with 8 bases in between. The length of the CDR3 is 15 residues.

The chain employs TRBV3-1 (or the pseudogene TRBV3-2) and TRBJ1-1; 8 nucleotides match TRBD1. Germline assignment: CDR1 LGHDT and CDR2 YNNKEL (reference sequence). The CDR3 runs to 14 residues. V lost 3 bases and J lost 5; bases outside the gene matches: 5. This CDR3 is CASSHRTGRTEAFF. As DNA, the CDR3 is TGTGCCAGCAGCCACCGGACAGGGAGGACTGAAGCTTTCTTT.

The chain couples TRBV5-8 to TRBJ1-1; the match to TRBD1 covers 7 bases. J gave up 7 bases and V 4 bases, and 7 bases lay outside the gene matches. The CDR3 is 13 amino acids. Per germline, CDR1 SGHTS and CDR2 YDEGEE. Written as DNA, the CDR3 is TGTGCCAGCAGCATCCGACAGGGCATTGAAGCTTTCTTT. Translating gives CASSIRQGIEAFF.

The V call is TRBV7-9, the J call TRBJ2-2; TRBD2 might be the D (5 bases). CDR1 is SEHNR, CDR2 FQNEAQ, per germline (reference sequence). The CDR3 covers 15 residues. The V and J ends lost 5 bases and 0 bases respectively, with 10 bases between them. The CDR3, as DNA: TGTGCCAGCAGCGGAGGCGGTGCGAACACCGGGGAGCTGTTTTTT. It codes for CASSGGGANTGELFF.

This chain links TRBV18 with TRBJ2-7, with D possibly TRBD1 on 5 matching bases. Germline CDR1 is KGHSH and CDR2 is LQKENI. V was clipped by 0 bases and J by 2 bases, with 11 bases between them. This CDR3 is 15 amino acids long. CDR3 residues: CASSPPEQDTYEQYF. CDR3 coding DNA: TGTGCCAGCTCACCACCTGAACAGGACACCTACGAGCAGTACTTC.

On this clone itself: The junction differs from germline at one of its ends, possibly a read error. The chain employs TRBV5-6 and TRBJ1-3; no clear D gene. CDR3 size: 14 residues. Per germline, CDR1 SGHDT and CDR2 YYEEEE. Here the CDR3 reads CASRLAVSGNTIYF. CDR3 sequence (DNA): TGTGCCAGCAGGTTGGCGGTCTCTGGAAACACCATATATTTT.

This sequence joins TRBV7-2 and TRBJ1-1; D unresolved. Germline V lookup: CDR1 SGHTA, CDR2 FQGNSA. Trimming removed 1 base at V and 4 bases at J, with 7 bases between. CDR3 size: 13 residues. CDR3 nucleotides: TGTGCCAGCAGCTTAGTAAGAGGCACTGAAGCTTTCTTT. Translated: CASSLVRGTEAFF.

V is TRBV19 and J is TRBJ1-6; D remains unclear. CDR1 and CDR2 (germline): LNHDA, SQIVND (reference sequence). This CDR3 has 16 residues. V was cut by 5 bases and J by 0 bases, with 11 bases left in between. DNA of the CDR3: TGTGCCAGTAGTTCCTCTCTGAGCTCCTATAATTCACCCCTCCACTTT. It translates to CASSSSLSSYNSPLHF.

The rearrangement joins TRBV24-1 to TRBJ2-2; D might be TRBD1 (6 bases). Trimming took off 2 bases at V and 6 bases at J, with 12 bases between the two ends. CDR1 KGHDR and CDR2 SFDVKD come from the germline V gene. This CDR3 has 15 residues. The CDR3 is CATSDSRTEAGELFF. CDR3 sequence (DNA): TGTGCCACCAGTGATTCCCGGACAGAGGCCGGGGAGCTGTTTTTT.

This clone was counted a single time. The chain's CDR3 is CASSSGGQGAWETQYF. The DNA of the CDR3 is TGTGCCAGCAGCTCCGGGGGGCAGGGGGCATGGGAGACCCAGTACTTC. The chain recombines TRBV11-2 with TRBJ2-5; a weak D match, TRBD1 (8 bases). The CDR3 is 16 amino acids. The V and J ends lost 4 bases and 5 bases respectively, with 20 bases between them. CDR1 is SGHAT and CDR2 is FQNNGV in the germline V gene.

J is TRBJ1-2 and V is TRBV29-1; D is unresolved. The ends were cut back, 4 bases at V and 3 bases at J, with 15 bases in the middle. The germline gives CDR1 SQVTM, CDR2 ANQGSEA. This CDR3 comprises 14 residues. CDR3 loop: CSVGMVSSDYGYTF. The DNA for the CDR3 is TGCAGCGTTGGCATGGTTTCCTCGGACTATGGCTACACCTTC.

The chain combines TRBV11-2 with TRBJ1-4; D remains ambiguous. CDR1 is SGHAT, CDR2 FQNNGV, per germline. The CDR3 sequence is 13 residues long. The V and J ends lost 1 base and 8 bases respectively, with 8 bases between them. The DNA of the CDR3 is TGTGCCAGCAGCTTAGGAGGAAAGGAAAAACTGTTTTTT. Translated: CASSLGGKEKLFF.

The J gene is TRBJ1-2, the V gene TRBV9, with a tentative D call TRBD1 (5 bases). CDR1 and CDR2 (germline): SGDLS, YYNGEE. The CDR3 runs 14 residues. V lost 4 bases and J 3 bases, leaving 13 bases between the germline ends. CDR3 sequence reads: CASSQGGGYYGYTF. For the CDR3, the DNA is TGTGCCAGCAGCCAAGGCGGGGGGTACTATGGCTACACCTTC.

This clone was detected a few times. The chain recombines TRBV10-2 with TRBJ2-5, with 13 bases that match TRBD2. The V segment lost 6 bases and the J segment 5 bases; nucleotides outside the gene matches: 12. The CDR3 is made up of 17 amino acids. CDR1 is WSHSY, CDR2 SAAADI, per germline. The CDR3 coding sequence is TGCGCCAGCAGCTCCTTTGGGGTACTAGCGGGGGGGGAGACCCAGTACTTC. Amino acid sequence: CASSSFGVLAGGETQYF.

V gene TRBV29-1 combines with J gene TRBJ1-2; a possible D gene is TRBD1 (6 bases). This CDR3 spans 11 amino acids. V was trimmed by 8 bases and J by 7 bases, leaving 14 bases between them. Germline values: CDR1 SQVTM, CDR2 ANQGSEA. For the CDR3, the DNA is TGCAGCACCTGGGGGGGGCGTGGCTACACCTTC. Translated: CSTWGGRGYTF.

The V call is TRBV9, the J call TRBJ2-7; a possible D gene is TRBD1 (6 bases). The germline gives CDR1 SGDLS, CDR2 YYNGEE. V was shortened by 1 base and J by 7 bases, with 21 bases between the two germline ends. CDR3 length: 16 residues. CDR3 nucleotides: TGTGCCAGCAGCGTACTGGACAGCCCAAATGGGGGTGAGCAGTACTTC. Its protein is CASSVLDSPNGGEQYF.

This rearrangement joins TRBV7-9 to TRBJ1-5, with 10 bases that match TRBD1. The ends lost 5 bases at V and 4 bases at J; junction bases unmatched: 5. The length of the CDR3 is 15 residues. From germline, CDR1 is SEHNR and CDR2 FQNEAQ (reference sequence). The CDR3 DNA is TGTGCCAGCAGCACATCGGGACAGGGGAATCAGCCCCAGCATTTT. It specifies CASSTSGQGNQPQHF.

V gene TRBV2 combines with J gene TRBJ2-1; D possibly corresponds to TRBD1 (5 bases). Germline loops: CDR1 SNHLY, CDR2 FYNNEI. Trimming took off 11 bases at V and 6 bases at J, with 14 bases between the two ends. CDR3 size: 12 residues. The CDR3: CAAQEGANEQFF. Written as DNA, the CDR3 is TGTGCCGCCCAGGAAGGGGCCAATGAGCAGTTCTTC.